One and the same sample provided the 3 T cell receptor beta chains below, sequenced in a study of a mutant IDH1 vaccine in newly diagnosed glioma. The sample's time point: baseline, week 1 (first vaccination visit). Treatment defined: pre-vaccination baseline after standard-of-care therapy. Repertoires were generated with immunoSEQ multiplex PCR, while TCRdb's copy carries only in-frame clones and drops some. The data hold about 38,000 clones, with roughly three quarters observed a single time. The sequences come from PBMCs, collected from a glioma patient treated with radiotherapy, temozolomide or both. The receptors here all came from a man aged 35 to 55 with glioma. Some clones in this sample may be carry-over from other donors' samples.

This rearrangement joins TRBV7-2 to TRBJ1-3, with D unclear. Germline CDR1 reads SGHTA; CDR2 reads FQGNSA. This CDR3 is built from 14 residues. The V gene lost 1 base and the J gene lost 0 bases, with 4 bases spanning the gap. CDR3 loop: CASSLVASGNTIYF. In nucleotides, the CDR3 is TGTGCCAGCAGCTTAGTGGCCTCTGGAAACACCATATATTTT.

This chain joins TRBV28 and TRBJ1-1; 8 nucleotides agree with TRBD1. CDR3 length equals 12 residues. With V trimmed by 10 bases and J by 7 bases, 8 bases remained unmatched. Per the germline V gene, CDR1 is MDHEN and CDR2 is SYDVKM. In nucleotides, the CDR3 is TGTGCCATCGCCCCAGGGGGCAATGAAGCTTTCTTT. This translates into CAIAPGGNEAFF.

The rearrangement joins TRBV25-1 to TRBJ1-1; maybe TRBD1 (6 bases). V was clipped by 6 bases and J by 3 bases, with 8 bases between them. The germline V gene has CDR1 MGHDK and CDR2 SYGVNS. CDR3 length: 12 residues. This chain's CDR3 is CASRTGYTEAFF. The CDR3, as DNA: TGTGCCAGCAGGACAGGATACACTGAAGCTTTCTTT.